This record covers a single T cell receptor beta chain. Antigen: not known. Repertoires were generated with immunoSEQ multiplex PCR, while TCRdb's copy carries only in-frame clones and drops some. The profile shows approximately 2.1 million clones, 93% of them singletons. The sample is drawn from a study of shared clonotypes between healthy human individuals. Study details: In total, the donors were two women and a few men aged 18 to 49. Study findings and constraints: Lower generation probabilities were found for non-shared clonotypes than for those shared by all four donors.

The CDR3 sequence is 13 residues long. The V gene's germline CDR1 is LNHNV and CDR2 YYDKDF (reference sequence). The ends were cut back, 11 bases at V and 0 bases at J, with 13 bases in the middle. V and J are TRBV15 and TRBJ1-1; maybe TRBD1 (6 bases). The sample consisted of naive CD4+ T cells from PBMCs. Subset: CD45RA+ positively selected. The receptor was derived from a man between 18 and 29 years old in good health. Some clones in this sample may be carry-over from other donors' samples. The CDR3 nucleotides are TGTGCCTGCCAGGGGATAATGAACACTGAAGCTTTCTTT. This translates into CACQGIMNTEAFF. The full variable domain, with the rest looked up from reference TRBV15 and TRBJ1-1, is DAMVIQNPRYQVTQFGKPVTLSCSQTLNHNVMYWYQQKSSQAPKLLFHYYDKDFNNEADTPDNFQSRRPNTSFCFLDIRSPGLGDTAMYLCACQGIMNTEAFFGQGTRLTVV.